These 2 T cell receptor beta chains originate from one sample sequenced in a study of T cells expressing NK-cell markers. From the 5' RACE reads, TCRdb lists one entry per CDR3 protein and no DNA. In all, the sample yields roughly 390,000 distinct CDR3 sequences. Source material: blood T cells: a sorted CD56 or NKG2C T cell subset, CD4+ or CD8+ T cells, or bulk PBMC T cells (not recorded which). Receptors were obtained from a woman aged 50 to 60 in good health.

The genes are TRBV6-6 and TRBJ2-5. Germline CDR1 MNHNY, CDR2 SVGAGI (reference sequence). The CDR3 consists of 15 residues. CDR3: CASSYSPDLGETQYF.

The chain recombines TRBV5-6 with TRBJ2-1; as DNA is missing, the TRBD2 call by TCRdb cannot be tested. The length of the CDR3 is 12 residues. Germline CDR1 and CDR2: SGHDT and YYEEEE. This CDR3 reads CASSSRAPKQFF.